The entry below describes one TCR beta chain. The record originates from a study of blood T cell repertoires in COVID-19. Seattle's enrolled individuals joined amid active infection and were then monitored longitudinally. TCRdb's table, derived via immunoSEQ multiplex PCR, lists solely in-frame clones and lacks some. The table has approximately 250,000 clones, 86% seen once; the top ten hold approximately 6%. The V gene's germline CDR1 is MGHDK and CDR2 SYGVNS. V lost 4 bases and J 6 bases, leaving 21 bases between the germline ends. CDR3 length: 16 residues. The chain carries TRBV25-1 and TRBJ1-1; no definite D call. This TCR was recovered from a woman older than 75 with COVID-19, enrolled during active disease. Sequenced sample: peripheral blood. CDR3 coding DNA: TGTGCCAGCAGTGCCCCCCGCCCGGGAGGATACGCTGAAGCTTTCTTT. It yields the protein CASSAPRPGGYAEAFF. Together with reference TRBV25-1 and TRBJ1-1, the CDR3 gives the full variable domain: EADIYQTPRYLVIGTGKKITLECSQTMGHDKMYWYQQDPGMELHLIHYSYGVNSTEKGDLSSESTVSRIRTEHFPLTLESARPSHTSQYLCASSAPRPGGYAEAFFGQGTRLTVV.